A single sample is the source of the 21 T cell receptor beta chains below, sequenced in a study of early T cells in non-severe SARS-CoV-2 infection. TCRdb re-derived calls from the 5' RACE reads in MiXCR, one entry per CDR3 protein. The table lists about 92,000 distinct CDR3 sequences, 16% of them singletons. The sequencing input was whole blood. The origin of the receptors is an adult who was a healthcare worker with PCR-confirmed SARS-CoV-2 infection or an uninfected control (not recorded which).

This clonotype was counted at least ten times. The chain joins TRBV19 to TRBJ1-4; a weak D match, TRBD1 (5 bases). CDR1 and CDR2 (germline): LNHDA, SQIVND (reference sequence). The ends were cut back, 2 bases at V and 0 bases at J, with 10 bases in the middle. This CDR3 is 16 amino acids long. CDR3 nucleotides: TGTGCCAGTAGTATACCGGCAGGGCCAACTAATGAAAAACTGTTTTTT. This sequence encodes CASSIPAGPTNEKLFF.

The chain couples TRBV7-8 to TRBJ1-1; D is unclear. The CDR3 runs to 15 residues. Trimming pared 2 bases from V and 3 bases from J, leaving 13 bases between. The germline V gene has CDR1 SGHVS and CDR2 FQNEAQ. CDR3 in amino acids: CASSLKRVMYTEAFF. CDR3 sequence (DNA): TGTGCCAGCAGCTTAAAAAGAGTAATGTACACTGAAGCTTTCTTT. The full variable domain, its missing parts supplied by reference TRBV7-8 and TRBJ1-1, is GAGVSQSPRYKVAKRGQDVALRCDPISGHVSLFWYQQALGQGPEFLTYFQNEAQLDKSGLPSDRFFAERPEGSVSTLKIQRTQQEDSAVYLCASSLKRVMYTEAFFGQGTRLTVV.

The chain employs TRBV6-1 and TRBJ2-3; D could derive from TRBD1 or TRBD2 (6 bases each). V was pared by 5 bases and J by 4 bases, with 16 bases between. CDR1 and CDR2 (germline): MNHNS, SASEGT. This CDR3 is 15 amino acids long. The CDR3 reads CASSRGLAIADTQYF. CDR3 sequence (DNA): TGTGCCAGCAGTCGGGGGCTAGCGATTGCAGATACGCAGTATTTT.

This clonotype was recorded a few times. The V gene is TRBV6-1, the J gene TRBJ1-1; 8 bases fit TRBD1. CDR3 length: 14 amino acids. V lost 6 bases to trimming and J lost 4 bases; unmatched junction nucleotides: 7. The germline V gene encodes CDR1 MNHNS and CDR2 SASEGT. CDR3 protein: CASRIQGAVTEAFF. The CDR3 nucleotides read TGTGCCAGCAGGATTCAGGGGGCTGTCACTGAAGCTTTCTTT.

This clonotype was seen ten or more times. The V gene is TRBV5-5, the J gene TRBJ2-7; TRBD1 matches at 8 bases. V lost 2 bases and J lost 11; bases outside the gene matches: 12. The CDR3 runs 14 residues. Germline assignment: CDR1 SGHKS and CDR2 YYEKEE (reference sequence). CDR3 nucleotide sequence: TGTGCCAGCAGCTTACCGGGACAGGCGTTCAAGGAGTACTTC. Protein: CASSLPGQAFKEYF.

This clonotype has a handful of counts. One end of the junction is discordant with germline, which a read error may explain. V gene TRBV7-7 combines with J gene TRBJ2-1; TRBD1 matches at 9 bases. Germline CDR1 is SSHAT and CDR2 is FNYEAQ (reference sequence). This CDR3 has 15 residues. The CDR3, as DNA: TGTGCTAGCAGCTCGGGACAGGGCCCCTACAATGAGCAGTTCTTC. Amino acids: CASSSGQGPYNEQFF.

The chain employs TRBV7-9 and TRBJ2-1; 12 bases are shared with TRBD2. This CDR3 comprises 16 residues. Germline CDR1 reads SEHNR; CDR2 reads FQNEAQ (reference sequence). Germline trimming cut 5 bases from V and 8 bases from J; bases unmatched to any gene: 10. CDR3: CASSPPSGRGFDEQFF. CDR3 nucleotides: TGTGCCAGCAGCCCCCCTAGCGGGAGGGGTTTTGATGAGCAGTTCTTC.

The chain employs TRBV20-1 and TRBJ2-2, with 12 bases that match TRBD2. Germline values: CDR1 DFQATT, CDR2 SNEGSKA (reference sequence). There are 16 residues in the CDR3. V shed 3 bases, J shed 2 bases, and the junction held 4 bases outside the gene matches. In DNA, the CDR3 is TGCAGTGCTAGGACTAGCGGGGGTTTTAACACCGGGGAGCTGTTTTTT. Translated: CSARTSGGFNTGELFF.

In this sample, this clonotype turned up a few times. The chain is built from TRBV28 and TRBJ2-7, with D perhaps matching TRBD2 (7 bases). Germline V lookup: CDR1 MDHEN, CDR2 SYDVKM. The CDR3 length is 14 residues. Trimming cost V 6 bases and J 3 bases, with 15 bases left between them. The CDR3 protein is CASRRAGANYEQYF. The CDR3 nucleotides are TGTGCCAGCAGACGGGCGGGGGCTAACTACGAGCAGTACTTC. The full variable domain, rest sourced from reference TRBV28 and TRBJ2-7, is DVKVTQSSRYLVKRTGEKVFLECVQDMDHENMFWYRQDPGLGLRLIYFSYDVKMKEKGDIPEGYSVSREKKERFSLILESASTNQTSMYLCASRRAGANYEQYFGPGTRLTVT.

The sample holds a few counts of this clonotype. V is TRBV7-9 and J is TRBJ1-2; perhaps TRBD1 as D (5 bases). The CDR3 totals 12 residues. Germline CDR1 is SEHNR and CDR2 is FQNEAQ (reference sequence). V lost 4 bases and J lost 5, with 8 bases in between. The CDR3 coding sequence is TGTGCCAGCAGCTCAGCAGGGTATGGCTACACCTTC. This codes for CASSSAGYGYTF.

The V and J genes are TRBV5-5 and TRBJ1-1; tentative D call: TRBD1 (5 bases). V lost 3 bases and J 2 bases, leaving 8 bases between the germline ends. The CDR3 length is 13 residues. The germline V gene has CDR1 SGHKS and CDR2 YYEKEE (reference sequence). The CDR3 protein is CASSSDINTEAFF. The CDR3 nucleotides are TGTGCCAGCAGCTCGGACATAAACACTGAAGCTTTCTTT.

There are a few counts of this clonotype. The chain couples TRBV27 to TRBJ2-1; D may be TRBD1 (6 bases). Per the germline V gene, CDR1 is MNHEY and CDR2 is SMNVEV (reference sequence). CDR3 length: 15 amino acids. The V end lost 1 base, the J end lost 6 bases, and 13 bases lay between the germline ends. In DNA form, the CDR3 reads TGTGCCAGCAGTTTATTCCAGGGGACCCCCAATGAGCAGTTCTTC. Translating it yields CASSLFQGTPNEQFF.

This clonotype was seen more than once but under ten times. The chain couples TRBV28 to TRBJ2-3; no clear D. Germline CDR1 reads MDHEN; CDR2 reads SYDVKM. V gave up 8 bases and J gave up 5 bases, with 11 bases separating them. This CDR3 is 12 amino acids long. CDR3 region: CASLSRGDTQYF. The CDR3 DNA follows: TGTGCCAGCTTGAGCCGAGGAGATACGCAGTATTTT.

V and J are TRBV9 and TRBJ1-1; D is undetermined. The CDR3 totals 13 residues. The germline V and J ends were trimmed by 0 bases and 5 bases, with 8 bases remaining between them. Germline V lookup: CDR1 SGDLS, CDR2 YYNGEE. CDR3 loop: CASSVDWGTEAFF. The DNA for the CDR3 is TGTGCCAGCAGCGTAGATTGGGGAACTGAAGCTTTCTTT.

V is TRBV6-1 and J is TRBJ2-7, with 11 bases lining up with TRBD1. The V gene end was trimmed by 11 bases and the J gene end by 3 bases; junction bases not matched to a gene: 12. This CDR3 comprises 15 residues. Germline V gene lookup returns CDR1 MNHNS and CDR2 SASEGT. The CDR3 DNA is TGTGCCTTGGAGAGAGGGACAGGGGGAAACTACGAGCAGTACTTC. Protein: CALERGTGGNYEQYF.

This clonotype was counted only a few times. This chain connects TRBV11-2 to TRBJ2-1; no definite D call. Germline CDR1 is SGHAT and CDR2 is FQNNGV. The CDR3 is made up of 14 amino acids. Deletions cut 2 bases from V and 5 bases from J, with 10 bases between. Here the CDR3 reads CASSLWVTDNEQFF. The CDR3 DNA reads TGTGCCAGCAGCTTATGGGTGACTGACAATGAGCAGTTCTTC.

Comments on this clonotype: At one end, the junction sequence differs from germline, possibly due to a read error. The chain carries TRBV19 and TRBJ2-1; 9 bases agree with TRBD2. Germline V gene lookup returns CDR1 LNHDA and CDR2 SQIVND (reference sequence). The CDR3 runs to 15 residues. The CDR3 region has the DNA TGTGCCGGTAGTCCCTGGAGCGGGGGGTACAATGAGCAGTTCTTC. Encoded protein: CAGSPWSGGYNEQFF.

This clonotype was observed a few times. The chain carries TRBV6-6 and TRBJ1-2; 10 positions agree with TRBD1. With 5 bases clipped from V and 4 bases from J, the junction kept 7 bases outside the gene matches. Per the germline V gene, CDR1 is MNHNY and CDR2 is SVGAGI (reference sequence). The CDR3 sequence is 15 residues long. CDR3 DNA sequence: TGTGCCAGCAGTCACCGGGACAGGGGCCGCTATGGCTACACCTTC. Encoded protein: CASSHRDRGRYGYTF.

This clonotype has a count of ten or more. CDR3 sequence: CASSLGRLDTQYF. The CDR3 bases are TGTGCCAGCAGCTTAGGGAGACTAGATACGCAGTATTTT. This chain joins TRBV7-8 and TRBJ2-3; D not resolved. V gave up 1 base and J gave up 5 bases, with 7 bases separating them. The CDR3 sequence is 13 residues long. The V gene's germline CDR1 is SGHVS and CDR2 FQNEAQ.

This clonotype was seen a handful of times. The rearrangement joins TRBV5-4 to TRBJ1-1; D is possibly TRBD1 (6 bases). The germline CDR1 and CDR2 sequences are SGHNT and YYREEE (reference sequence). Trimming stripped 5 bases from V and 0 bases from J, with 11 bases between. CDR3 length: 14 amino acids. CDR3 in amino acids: CASSTDSMNTEAFF. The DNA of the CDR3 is TGTGCCAGCAGTACGGACAGTATGAACACTGAAGCTTTCTTT.

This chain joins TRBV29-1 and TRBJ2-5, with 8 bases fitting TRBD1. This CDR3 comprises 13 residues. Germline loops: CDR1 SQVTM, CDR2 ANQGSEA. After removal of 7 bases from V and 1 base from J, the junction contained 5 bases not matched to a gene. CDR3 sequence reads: CSADRGGQETQYF. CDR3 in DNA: TGCAGCGCCGACAGGGGTGGCCAAGAGACCCAGTACTTC. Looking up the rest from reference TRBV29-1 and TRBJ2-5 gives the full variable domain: SAVISQKPSRDICQRGTSLTIQCQVDSQVTMMFWYRQQPGQSLTLIATANQGSEATYESGFVIDKFPISRPNLTFSTLTVSNMSPEDSSIYLCSADRGGQETQYFGPGTRLLVL.